The sequence of this T cell receptor beta chain was determined in a study of blood T cell repertoires in COVID-19. Method: immunoSEQ multiplex PCR; TCRdb's copy keeps in-frame clones and lacks some. The sample lists about 35,000 clones, about 90% occurring once. The CDR3 extends over 14 amino acids. Germline V CDR1 and CDR2: SGHRS, YFSETQ. V lost 5 bases and J lost 0, with 8 bases in between. The gene calls are TRBV5-1 and TRBJ1-4; D is unresolved. The clonotype originates from a human donor in a cohort sampled during active COVID-19. Sequencing used peripheral blood. This CDR3 is CASRESATNEKLFF. CDR3 in DNA: TGCGCCAGCAGAGAGAGTGCAACTAATGAAAAACTGTTTTTT.